This T cell receptor beta chain is drawn from a study of T cell clones after liver transplantation. Clones were sequenced by immunoSEQ multiplex PCR, and TCRdb holds only the in-frame ones, with some missing. The sample lists tens of thousands of clones, 92% occurring once. This TCR came from a human patient who received a liver transplant. Some T cells may be transferred from the graft donor. The sample consisted of CD4+ T cells from blood, taken roughly 25 months after liver transplant.

The CDR3 DNA follows: TGTGCCAGCAGCTTGGCGGCTCAGGGAGGAGCCGAGCAGTACTTC. As protein: CASSLAAQGGAEQYF. V gene TRBV5-4 combines with J gene TRBJ2-7; TRBD2 is a possible D gene (6 bases). Germline CDR1 reads SGHNT; CDR2 reads YYREEE (reference sequence). Trimming removed 0 bases at V and 6 bases at J, with 16 bases between. The CDR3 totals 15 residues. Complete variable domain (other parts from reference TRBV5-4 and TRBJ2-7): ETGVTQSPTHLIKTRGQQVTLRCSSQSGHNTVSWYQQALGQGPQFIFQYYREEENGRGNFPPRFSGLQFPNYSSELNVNALELDDSALYLCASSLAAQGGAEQYFGPGTRLTVT.